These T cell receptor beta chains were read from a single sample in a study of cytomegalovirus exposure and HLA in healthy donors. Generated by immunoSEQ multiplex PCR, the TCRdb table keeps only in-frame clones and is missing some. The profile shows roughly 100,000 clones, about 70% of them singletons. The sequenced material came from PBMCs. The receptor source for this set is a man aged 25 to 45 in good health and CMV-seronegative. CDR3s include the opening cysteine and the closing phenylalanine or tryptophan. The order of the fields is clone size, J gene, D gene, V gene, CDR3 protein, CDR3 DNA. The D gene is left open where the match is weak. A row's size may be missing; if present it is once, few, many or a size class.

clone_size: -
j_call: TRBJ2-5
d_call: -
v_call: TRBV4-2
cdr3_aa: CASSQGALETQYF
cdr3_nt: TGTGCCAGCAGCCAAGGCGCCTTAGAGACCCAGTACTTC

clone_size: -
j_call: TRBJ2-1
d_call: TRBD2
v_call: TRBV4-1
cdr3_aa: CASSQGLAGENEQFF
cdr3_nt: TGCGCCAGCAGCCAAGGACTAGCGGGAGAGAATGAGCAGTTCTTC

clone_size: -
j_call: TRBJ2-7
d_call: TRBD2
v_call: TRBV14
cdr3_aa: CASSPSTSGSYEQYF
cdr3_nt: TGTGCCAGCAGCCCTTCGACTAGCGGGAGCTACGAGCAGTACTTC

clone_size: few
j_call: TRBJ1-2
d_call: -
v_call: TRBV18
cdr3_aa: CASSPPGRVLWTF
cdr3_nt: TGTGCCAGCTCACCACCTGGTCGGGTGCTATGGACCTTC

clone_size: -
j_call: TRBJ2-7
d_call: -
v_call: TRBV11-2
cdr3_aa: CASSLQYEQYF
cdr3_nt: TGTGCCAGCAGCTTACAATACGAGCAGTACTTC

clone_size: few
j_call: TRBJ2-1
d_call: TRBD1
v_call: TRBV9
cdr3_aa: CASSVDLDRGNNEQFF
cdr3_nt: TGTGCCAGCAGCGTAGATTTGGACAGGGGAAACAATGAGCAGTTCTTC

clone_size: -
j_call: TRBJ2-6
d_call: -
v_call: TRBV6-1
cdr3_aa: CASSVQPNRFSGANVLTF
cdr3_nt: TGTGCCAGCAGTGTTCAGCCAAACAGATTTTCTGGGGCCAACGTCCTGACTTTC

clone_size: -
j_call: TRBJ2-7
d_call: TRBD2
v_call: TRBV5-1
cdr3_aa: CASSLGSASGRWEQYF
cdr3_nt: TGCGCCAGCAGCTTGGGATCGGCTAGCGGGAGATGGGAGCAGTACTTC

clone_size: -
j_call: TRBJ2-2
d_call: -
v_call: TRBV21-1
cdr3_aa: CASSKGCGEGAETNTGELFF
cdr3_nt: TGTGCCAGCAGCAAAGGGTGCGGGGAAGGAGCGGAAACGAACACCGGGGAGCTGTTTTTT

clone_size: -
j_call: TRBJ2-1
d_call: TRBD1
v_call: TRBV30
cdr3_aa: CAWSPGQGGQFF
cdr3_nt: TGTGCCTGGAGCCCCGGACAGGGTGGGCAGTTCTTC

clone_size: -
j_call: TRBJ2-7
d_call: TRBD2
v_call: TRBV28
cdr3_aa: CASSLRGTSENYYEQYF
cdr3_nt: TGTGCCAGCAGTTTACGCGGGACTAGCGAGAACTACTACGAGCAGTACTTC

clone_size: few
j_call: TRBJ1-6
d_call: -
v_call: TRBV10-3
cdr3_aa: CAQDPPGSPSSYNSPLHF
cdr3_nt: TGTGCCCAAGACCCCCCGGGTTCCCCGAGCTCCTATAATTCACCCCTCCACTTT

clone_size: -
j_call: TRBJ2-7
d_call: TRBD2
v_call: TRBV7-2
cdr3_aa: CASSIPSAGGAEQYF
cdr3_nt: TGTGCCAGCAGCATCCCATCGGCGGGAGGGGCCGAGCAGTACTTC

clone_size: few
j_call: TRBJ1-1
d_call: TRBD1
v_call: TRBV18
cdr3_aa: CASSPGQGRTEAFF
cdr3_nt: TGTGCCAGCTCCCCTGGACAGGGGAGAACTGAAGCTTTCTTT

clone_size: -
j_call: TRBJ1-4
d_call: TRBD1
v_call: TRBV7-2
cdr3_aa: CASSFGTVNGKGKLFF
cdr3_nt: TGTGCCAGCAGCTTCGGGACAGTCAACGGGAAAGGGAAACTGTTTTTT

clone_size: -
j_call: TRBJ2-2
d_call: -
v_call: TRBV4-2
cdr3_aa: CASSQEMSGSGELFF
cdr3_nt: TGTGCCAGCAGCCAAGAAATGAGCGGGTCCGGGGAGCTGTTTTTT

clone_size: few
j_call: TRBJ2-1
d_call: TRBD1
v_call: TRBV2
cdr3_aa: CASRRTGDHEQFF
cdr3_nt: TGTGCCAGCAGACGGACAGGGGATCATGAGCAGTTCTTC

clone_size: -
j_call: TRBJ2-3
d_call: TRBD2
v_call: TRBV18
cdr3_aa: CASSPLRSSGRGSTDTQYF
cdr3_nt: TGTGCCAGCTCACCACTGAGGTCTAGCGGGAGAGGAAGCACAGATACGCAGTATTTT

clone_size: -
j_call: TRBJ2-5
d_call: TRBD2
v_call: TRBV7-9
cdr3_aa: CSSSPPGSGRRETQYF
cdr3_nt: TGTTCCAGCAGCCCACCCGGAAGCGGGAGGAGAGAGACCCAGTACTTC

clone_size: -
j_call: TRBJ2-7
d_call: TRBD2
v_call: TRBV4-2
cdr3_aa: CASSQPPGLAGLRGAEQYF
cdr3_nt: TGTGCCAGCAGCCAACCTCCGGGACTAGCGGGGCTTCGGGGGGCCGAGCAGTACTTC

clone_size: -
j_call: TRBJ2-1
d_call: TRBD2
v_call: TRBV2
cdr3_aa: CASSEEALAGNNEQFF
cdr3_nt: TGTGCCAGCAGTGAAGAGGCACTAGCGGGCAACAATGAGCAGTTCTTC

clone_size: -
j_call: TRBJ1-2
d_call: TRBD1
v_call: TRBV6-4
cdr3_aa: CASSPTGGNGYTF
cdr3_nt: TGTGCCAGCAGTCCGACAGGGGGCAATGGCTACACCTTC

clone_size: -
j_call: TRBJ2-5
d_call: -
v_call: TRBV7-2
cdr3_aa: CATLYLASQETQYF
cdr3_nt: TGTGCCACTCTCTATCTAGCGTCTCAAGAGACCCAGTACTTC

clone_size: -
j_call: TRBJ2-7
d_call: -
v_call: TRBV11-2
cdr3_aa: CASSAGRRFHEQYF
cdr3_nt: TGTGCCAGCAGTGCGGGGAGGAGGTTCCACGAGCAGTACTTC

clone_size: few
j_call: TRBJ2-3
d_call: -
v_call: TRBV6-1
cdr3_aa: CASKRVHTDTQYF
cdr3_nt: TGTGCCAGCAAGAGGGTCCACACAGATACGCAGTATTTT